A single TCR beta chain is shown here with its context. What it binds is not known. This sample is drawn from a study of T cell responses to AZD1222 COVID-19 vaccine. Some clones are missing from TCRdb's copy, which holds only in-frame ones; the method was immunoSEQ multiplex PCR. The data contain over 100,000 clones, more than 85% of them singletons. The germline V gene has CDR1 SNHLY and CDR2 FYNNEI. CDR3 size: 13 residues. V was clipped by 4 bases and J by 4 bases, with 10 bases between them. General observations from the study: Donors were largely white British and mainly female; clonal diversity was possibly underestimated. It was only after the peak T cell response that any repertoires were sampled. AZD1222 recipients seropositive at baseline numbered only five to seven.

The material sequenced was peripheral blood, taken on day 0 of AZD1222 vaccination. This clonotype was sampled from an adult in good health. The chain recombines TRBV2 with TRBJ1-1; D possibly corresponds to TRBD1 (6 bases). The CDR3 coding sequence is TGTGCCAGCAGTGGACAGGTCTTCACTGAAGCTTTCTTT. Encoded protein: CASSGQVFTEAFF.